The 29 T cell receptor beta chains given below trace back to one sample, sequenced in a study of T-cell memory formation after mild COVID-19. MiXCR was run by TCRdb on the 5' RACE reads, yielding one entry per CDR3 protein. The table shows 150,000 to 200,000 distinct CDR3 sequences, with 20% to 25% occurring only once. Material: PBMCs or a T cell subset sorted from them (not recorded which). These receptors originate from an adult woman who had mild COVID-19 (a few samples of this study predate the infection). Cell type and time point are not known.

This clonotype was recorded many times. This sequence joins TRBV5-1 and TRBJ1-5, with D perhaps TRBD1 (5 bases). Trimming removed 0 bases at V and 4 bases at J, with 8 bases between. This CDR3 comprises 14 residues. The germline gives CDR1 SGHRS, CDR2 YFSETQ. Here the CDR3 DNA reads TGCGCCAGCAGCTTGGGAGACAGAAATCAGCCCCAGCATTTT. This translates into CASSLGDRNQPQHF.

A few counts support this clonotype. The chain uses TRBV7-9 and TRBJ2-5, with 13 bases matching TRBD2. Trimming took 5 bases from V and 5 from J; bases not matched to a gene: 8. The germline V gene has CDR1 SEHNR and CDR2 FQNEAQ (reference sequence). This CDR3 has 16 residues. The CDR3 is CASSPGLAGDGETQYF. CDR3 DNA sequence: TGTGCCAGCAGCCCAGGACTAGCGGGAGACGGGGAGACCCAGTACTTC. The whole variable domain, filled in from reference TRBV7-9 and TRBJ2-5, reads DTGVSQNPRHKITKRGQNVTFRCDPISEHNRLYWYRQTLGQGPEFLTYFQNEAQLEKSRLLSDRFSAERPKGSFSTLEIQRTEQGDSAMYLCASSPGLAGDGETQYFGPGTRLLVL.

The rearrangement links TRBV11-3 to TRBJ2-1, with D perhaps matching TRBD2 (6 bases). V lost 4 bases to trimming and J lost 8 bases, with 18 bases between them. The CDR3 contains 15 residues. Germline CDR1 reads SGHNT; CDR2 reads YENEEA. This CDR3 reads CASSSFYGSFHEQFF. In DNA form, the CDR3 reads TGTGCCAGCAGCTCCTTTTACGGGAGTTTTCATGAGCAGTTCTTC.

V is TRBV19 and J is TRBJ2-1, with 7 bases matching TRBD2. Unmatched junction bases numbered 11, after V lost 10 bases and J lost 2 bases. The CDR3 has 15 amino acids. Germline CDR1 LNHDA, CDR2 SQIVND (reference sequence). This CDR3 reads CAIGWAGAPYNEQFF. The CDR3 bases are TGTGCCATTGGCTGGGCGGGAGCCCCCTACAATGAGCAGTTCTTC.

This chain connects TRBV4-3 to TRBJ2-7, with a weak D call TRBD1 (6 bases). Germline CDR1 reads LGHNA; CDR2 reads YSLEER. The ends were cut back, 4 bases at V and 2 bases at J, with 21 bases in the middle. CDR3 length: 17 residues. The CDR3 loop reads CASSPGAKEWGPYEQYF. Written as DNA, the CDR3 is TGCGCCAGCAGCCCCGGGGCGAAAGAGTGGGGGCCCTACGAGCAGTACTTC.

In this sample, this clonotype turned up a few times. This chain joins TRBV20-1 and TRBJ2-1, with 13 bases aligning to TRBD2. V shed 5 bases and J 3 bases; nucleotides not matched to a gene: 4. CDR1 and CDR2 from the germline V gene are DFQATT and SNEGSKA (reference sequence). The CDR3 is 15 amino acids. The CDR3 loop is CSAPWTSGSYNEQFF. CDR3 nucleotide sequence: TGCAGTGCTCCGTGGACTAGCGGGAGCTACAATGAGCAGTTCTTC.

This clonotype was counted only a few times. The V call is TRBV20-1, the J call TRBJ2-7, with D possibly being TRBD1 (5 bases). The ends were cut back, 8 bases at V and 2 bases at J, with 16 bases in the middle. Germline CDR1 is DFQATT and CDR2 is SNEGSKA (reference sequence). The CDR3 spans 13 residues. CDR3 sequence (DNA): TGCAGTCACAGGACCCTTGAGACCTACGAGCAGTACTTC. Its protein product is CSHRTLETYEQYF.

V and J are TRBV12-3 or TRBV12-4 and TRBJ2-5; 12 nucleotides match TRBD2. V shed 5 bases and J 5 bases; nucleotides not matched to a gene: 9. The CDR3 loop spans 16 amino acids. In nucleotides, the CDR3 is TGTGCCAGCAGTCCTAGCGGGGGGGCTTTCTTGGAGACCCAGTACTTC. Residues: CASSPSGGAFLETQYF.

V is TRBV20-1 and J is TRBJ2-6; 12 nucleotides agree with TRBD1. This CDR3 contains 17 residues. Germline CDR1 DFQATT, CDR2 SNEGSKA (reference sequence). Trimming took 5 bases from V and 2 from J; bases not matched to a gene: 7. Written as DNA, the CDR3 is TGCAGTGCTGGAGGGGGACAGGGGGCCCCTGGGGCCAACGTCCTGACTTTC. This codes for CSAGGGQGAPGANVLTF.

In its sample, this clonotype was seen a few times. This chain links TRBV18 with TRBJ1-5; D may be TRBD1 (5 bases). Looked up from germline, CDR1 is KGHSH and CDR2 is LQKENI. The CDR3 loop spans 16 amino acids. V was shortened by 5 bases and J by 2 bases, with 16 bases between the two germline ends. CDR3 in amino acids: CASSAQASGRNQPQHF. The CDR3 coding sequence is TGTGCCAGCTCAGCACAGGCAAGTGGTCGCAATCAGCCCCAGCATTTT.

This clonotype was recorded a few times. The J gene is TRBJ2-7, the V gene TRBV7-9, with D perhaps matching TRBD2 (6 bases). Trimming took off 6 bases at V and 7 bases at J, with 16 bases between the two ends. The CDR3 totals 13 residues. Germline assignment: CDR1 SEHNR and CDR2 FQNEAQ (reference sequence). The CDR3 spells CASRGWEGREQYF. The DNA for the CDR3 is TGTGCCAGCAGGGGATGGGAAGGGAGGGAGCAGTACTTC.

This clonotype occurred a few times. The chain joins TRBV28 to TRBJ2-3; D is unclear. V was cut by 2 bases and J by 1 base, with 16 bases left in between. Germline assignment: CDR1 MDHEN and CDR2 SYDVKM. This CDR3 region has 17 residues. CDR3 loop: CASSLREPYSRTDTQYF. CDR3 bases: TGTGCCAGCAGTTTAAGGGAACCCTATTCCCGCACAGATACGCAGTATTTT.

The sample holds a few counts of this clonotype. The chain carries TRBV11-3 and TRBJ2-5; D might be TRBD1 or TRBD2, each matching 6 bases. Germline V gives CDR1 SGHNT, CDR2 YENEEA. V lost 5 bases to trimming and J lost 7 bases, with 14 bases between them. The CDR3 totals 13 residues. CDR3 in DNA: TGTGCCAGCAGCGAACTACAGGGAGGGACCCAGTACTTC. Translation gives CASSELQGGTQYF.

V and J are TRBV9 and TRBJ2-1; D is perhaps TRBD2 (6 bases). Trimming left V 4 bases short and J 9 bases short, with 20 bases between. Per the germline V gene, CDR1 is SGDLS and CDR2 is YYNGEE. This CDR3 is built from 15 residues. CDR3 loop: CASSHGRGRVFEQFF. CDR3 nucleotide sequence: TGTGCCAGCAGCCACGGGCGGGGCAGGGTTTTTGAGCAGTTCTTC.

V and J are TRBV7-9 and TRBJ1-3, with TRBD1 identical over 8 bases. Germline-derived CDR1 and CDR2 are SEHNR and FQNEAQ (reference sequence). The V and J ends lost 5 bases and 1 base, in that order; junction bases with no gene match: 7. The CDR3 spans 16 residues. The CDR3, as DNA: TGTGCCAGCAGCACCCAGGGGGCGCTTTCTGGAAACACCATATATTTT. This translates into CASSTQGALSGNTIYF.

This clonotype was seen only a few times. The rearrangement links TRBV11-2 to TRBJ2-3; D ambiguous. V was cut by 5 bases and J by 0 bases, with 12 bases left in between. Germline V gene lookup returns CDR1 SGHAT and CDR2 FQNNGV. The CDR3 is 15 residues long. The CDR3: CASSLKGFSTDTQYF. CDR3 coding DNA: TGTGCCAGCAGCCTAAAGGGATTTAGCACAGATACGCAGTATTTT.

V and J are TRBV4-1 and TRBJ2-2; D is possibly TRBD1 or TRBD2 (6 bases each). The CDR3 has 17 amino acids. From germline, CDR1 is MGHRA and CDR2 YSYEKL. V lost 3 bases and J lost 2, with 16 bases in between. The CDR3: CASSHPGGGLNTGELFF. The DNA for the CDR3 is TGCGCCAGCAGCCATCCCGGAGGGGGTCTCAACACCGGGGAGCTGTTTTTT.

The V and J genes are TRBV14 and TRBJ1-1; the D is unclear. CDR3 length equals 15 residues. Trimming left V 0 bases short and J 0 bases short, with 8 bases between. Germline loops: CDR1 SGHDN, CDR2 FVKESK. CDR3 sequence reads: CASSQEERMNTEAFF. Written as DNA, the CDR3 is TGTGCCAGCAGCCAAGAAGAACGGATGAACACTGAAGCTTTCTTT. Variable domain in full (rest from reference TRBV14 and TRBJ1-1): EAGVTQFPSHSVIEKGQTVTLRCDPISGHDNLYWYRRVMGKEIKFLLHFVKESKQDESGMPNNRFLAERTGGTYSTLKVQPAELEDSGVYFCASSQEERMNTEAFFGQGTRLTVV.

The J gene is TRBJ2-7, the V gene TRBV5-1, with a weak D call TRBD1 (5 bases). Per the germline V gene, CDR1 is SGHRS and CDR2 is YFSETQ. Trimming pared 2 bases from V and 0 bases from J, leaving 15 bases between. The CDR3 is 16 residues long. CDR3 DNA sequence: TGCGCCAGCAGCTTACCTGACAGTCTCTACTCCTACGAGCAGTACTTC. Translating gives CASSLPDSLYSYEQYF.

The CDR3 sequence: CASSQGGGVYEQYF. DNA of the CDR3: TGCGCCAGCAGCCAAGGCGGGGGGGTTTACGAGCAGTACTTC. The V gene is TRBV4-1, the J gene TRBJ2-7, with 9 bases identical to TRBD2. V was pared by 1 base and J by 4 bases, with 2 bases of the junction left unmatched. CDR1 is MGHRA and CDR2 is YSYEKL in the germline V gene. CDR3 length equals 14 residues.

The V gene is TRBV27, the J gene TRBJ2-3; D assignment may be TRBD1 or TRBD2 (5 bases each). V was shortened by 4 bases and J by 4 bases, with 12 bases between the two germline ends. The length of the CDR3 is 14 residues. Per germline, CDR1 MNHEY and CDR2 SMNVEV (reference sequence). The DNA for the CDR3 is TGTGCCAGCAGTTCCGGGACCGCACCAGATACGCAGTATTTT. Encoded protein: CASSSGTAPDTQYF.

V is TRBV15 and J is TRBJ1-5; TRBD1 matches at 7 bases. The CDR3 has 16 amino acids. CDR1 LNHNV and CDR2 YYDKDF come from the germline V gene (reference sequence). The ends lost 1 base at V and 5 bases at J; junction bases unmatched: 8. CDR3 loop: CATSRATGVVDQPQHF. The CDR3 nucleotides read TGTGCCACCAGCAGAGCCACAGGGGTGGTGGATCAGCCCCAGCATTTT.

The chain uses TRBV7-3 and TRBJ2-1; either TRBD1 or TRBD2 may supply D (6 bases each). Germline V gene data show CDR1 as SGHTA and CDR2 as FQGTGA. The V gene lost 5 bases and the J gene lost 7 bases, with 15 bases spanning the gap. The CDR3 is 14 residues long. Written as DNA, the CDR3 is TGTGCCAGCAGCGTAGGAGGGGGAGGAAATGAGCAGTTCTTC. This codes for CASSVGGGGNEQFF.

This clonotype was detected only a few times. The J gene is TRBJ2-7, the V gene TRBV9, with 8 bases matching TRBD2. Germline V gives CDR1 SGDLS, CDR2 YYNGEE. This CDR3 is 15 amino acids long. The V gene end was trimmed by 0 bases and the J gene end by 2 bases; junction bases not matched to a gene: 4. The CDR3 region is CASSVAGGFPYEQYF. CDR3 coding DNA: TGTGCCAGCAGCGTAGCGGGAGGGTTCCCCTACGAGCAGTACTTC. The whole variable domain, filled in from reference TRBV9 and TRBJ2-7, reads DSGVTQTPKHLITATGQRVTLRCSPRSGDLSVYWYQQSLDQGLQFLIQYYNGEERAKGNILERFSAQQFPDLHSELNLSSLELGDSALYFCASSVAGGFPYEQYFGPGTRLTVT.

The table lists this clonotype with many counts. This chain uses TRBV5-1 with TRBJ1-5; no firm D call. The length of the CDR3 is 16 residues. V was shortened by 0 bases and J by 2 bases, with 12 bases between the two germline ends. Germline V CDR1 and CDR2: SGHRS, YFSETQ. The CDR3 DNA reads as TGCGCCAGCAGCTTGGAGGGTTTTGTCGGCAATCAGCCCCAGCATTTT. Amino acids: CASSLEGFVGNQPQHF. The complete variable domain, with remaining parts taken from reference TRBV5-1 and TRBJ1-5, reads KAGVTQTPRYLIKTRGQQVTLSCSPISGHRSVSWYQQTPGQGLQFLFEYFSETQRNKGNFPGRFSGRQFSNSRSEMNVSTLELGDSALYLCASSLEGFVGNQPQHFGDGTRLSIL.

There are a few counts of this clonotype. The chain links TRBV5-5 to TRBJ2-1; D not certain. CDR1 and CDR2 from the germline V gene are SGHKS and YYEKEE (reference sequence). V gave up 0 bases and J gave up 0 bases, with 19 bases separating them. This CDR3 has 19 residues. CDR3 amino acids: CASSLEALTALSSYNEQFF. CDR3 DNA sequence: TGTGCCAGCAGCTTGGAGGCGCTTACGGCCCTAAGCTCCTACAATGAGCAGTTCTTC.

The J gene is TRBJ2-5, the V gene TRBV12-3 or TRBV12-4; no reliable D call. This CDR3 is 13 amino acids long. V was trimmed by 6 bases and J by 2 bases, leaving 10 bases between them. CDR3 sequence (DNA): TGTGCCAGCAGCCCTGGGATTCAAGAGACCCAGTACTTC. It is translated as CASSPGIQETQYF.

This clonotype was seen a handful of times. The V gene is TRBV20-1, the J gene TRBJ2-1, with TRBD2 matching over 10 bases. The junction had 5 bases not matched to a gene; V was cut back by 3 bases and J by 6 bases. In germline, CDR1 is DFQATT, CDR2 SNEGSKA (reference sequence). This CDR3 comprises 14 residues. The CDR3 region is CSASTAGGINEQFF. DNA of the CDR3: TGCAGTGCTAGCACAGCGGGGGGGATCAATGAGCAGTTCTTC.

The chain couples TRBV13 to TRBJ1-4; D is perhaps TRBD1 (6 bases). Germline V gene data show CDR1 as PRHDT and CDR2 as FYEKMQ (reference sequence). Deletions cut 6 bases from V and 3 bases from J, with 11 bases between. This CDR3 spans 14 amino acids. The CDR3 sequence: CASSSRQANEKLFF. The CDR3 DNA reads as TGTGCCAGCAGTTCTCGACAGGCTAATGAAAAACTGTTTTTT.